The clone carrying this T cell receptor (beta chain) showed up many times. What it binds is not known. V lost 2 bases and J lost 1, with 15 bases in between. The CDR3 loop spans 16 amino acids. Per the germline V gene, CDR1 is MNHEY and CDR2 is SVGAGI. Time point defined: persistent/refractory GD, antithyroid drugs over 5 years with positive TRAb. The TCR library was prepared using RNA isolated from PBMCs. This record comes from a study of regulatory T cells in long-lasting Graves disease. General study points: Researchers examined only peripheral blood and not thyroid tissue.

CDR3-region Arm-PCR and iRepertoire HTBI primers produced the TCR beta libraries. Original processing notes: Among the samples, 60 or so TRBV and some 15 TRBJ segments were identified. TCRdb reanalysed the multiplex PCR reads using MiXCR and keeps one entry per CDR3 protein. For this entry, the V and J calls and clone size follow TCRdb and not the study's own pipeline. The table has about 310,000 distinct CDR3 sequences, around a fifth seen once. This TCR was recovered from a female donor with Graves disease. The chain carries TRBV6-5 and TRBJ2-7; the D gene is possibly TRBD1 (5 bases). This sample comprised peripheral blood mononuclear cells (PBMCs), obtained when the disease was refractory, from a patient treated with antithyroid drugs. Here the CDR3 DNA reads TGTGCCAGCAGTTACCGCCGAGGACACGTATCCTACGAGCAGTACTTC. Amino acid sequence: CASSYRRGHVSYEQYF.